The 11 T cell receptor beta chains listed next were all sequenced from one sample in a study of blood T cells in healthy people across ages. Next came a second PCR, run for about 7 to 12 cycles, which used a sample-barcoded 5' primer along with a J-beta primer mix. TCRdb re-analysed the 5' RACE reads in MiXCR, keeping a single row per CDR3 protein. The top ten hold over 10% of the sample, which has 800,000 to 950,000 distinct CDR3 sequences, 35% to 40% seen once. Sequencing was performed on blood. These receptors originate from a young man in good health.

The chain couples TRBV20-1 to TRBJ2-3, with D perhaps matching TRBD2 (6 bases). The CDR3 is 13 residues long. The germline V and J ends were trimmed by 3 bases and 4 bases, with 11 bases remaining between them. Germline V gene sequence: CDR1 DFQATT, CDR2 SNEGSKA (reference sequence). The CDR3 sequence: CSARWPGADTQYF. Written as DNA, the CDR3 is TGCAGTGCTAGGTGGCCGGGGGCAGATACGCAGTATTTT.

The CDR3 DNA follows: TGCGCCAGCAGCCAAGAGTTTTCGGGTAACACCGGGGAGCTGTTTTTT. The encoded protein is CASSQEFSGNTGELFF. The J gene is TRBJ2-2, the V gene TRBV4-3; D call uncertain. CDR1 is LGHNA, CDR2 YSLEER, per germline. Trimming stripped 0 bases from V and 2 bases from J, with 10 bases between. The CDR3 totals 16 residues.

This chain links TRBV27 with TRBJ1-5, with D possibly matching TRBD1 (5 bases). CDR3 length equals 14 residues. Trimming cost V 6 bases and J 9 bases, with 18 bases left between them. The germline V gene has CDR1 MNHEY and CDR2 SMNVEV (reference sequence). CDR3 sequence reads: CASSPSWGRVPQHF. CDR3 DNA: TGTGCCAGCAGCCCGAGTTGGGGCCGAGTGCCCCAGCATTTT.

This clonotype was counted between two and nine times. The CDR3 sequence is CASSMTDSNQPQHF. Here the CDR3 DNA reads TGTGCCAGCAGTATGACGGATAGCAATCAGCCCCAGCATTTT. The chain is built from TRBV6-2 or TRBV6-3 and TRBJ1-5; the D is unclear. The V end was cut by 5 bases, the J end by 0 bases, with 8 bases between. The CDR3 is 14 amino acids. Germline-derived CDR1 and CDR2 are MNHEY and SVGEGT.

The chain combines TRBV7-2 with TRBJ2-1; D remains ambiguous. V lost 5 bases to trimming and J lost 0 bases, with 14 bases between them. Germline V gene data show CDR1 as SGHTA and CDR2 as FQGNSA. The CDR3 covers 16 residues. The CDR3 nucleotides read TGTGCCAGCAGCAGCCGGGCCTCGAGCTCCTACAATGAGCAGTTCTTC. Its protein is CASSSRASSSYNEQFF.

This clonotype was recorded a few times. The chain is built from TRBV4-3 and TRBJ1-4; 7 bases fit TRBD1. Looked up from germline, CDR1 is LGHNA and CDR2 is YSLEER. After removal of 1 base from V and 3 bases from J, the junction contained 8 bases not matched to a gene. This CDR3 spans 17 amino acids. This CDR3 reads CASSQVWVTGSNEKLFF. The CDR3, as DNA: TGCGCCAGCAGCCAAGTTTGGGTGACAGGGTCTAATGAAAAACTGTTTTTT.

CDR3 sequence: CASSQARSNSPLHF. Here the CDR3 DNA reads TGCGCCAGCAGCCAAGCACGGTCTAATTCACCCCTCCACTTT. The chain is built from TRBV4-1 and TRBJ1-6; D is ambiguous. V was cut by 1 base and J by 6 bases, with 7 bases left in between. Germline V gene data show CDR1 as MGHRA and CDR2 as YSYEKL. The CDR3 extends over 14 amino acids.

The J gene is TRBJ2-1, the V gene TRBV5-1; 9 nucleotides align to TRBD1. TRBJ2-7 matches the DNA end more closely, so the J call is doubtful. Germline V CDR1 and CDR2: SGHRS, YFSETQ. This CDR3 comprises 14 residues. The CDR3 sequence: CASSSGTGYNEQYF. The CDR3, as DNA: TGCGCCAGCAGCTCTGGGACAGGGTACAATGAGCAGTACTTC.

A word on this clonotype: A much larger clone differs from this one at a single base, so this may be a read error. The CDR3 DNA follows: TGTGCCAGCAGCTTAGCGGGGGGGACTAGCAGCCATGAGGAGTTCTTC. It specifies CASSLAGGTSSHEEFF. This chain uses TRBV7-9 with TRBJ2-1; 9 bases fit TRBD2. Germline CDR1 SEHNR, CDR2 FQNEAQ (reference sequence). The CDR3 totals 16 residues. Full variable domain (rest looked up from reference TRBV7-9 and TRBJ2-1): DTGVSQNPRHKITKRGQNVTFRCDPISEHNRLYWYRQTLGQGPEFLTYFQNEAQLEKSRLLSDRFSAERPKGSFSTLEIQRTEQGDSAMYLCASSLAGGTSSHEEFFGPGTRLTVL.

Here the CDR3 DNA reads TGCAGTGCTAACCTCCCAGGACTCAGCTCCTACAATGAGCAGTTCTTC. It specifies CSANLPGLSSYNEQFF. The chain employs TRBV20-1 and TRBJ2-1; a possible D gene is TRBD2 (5 bases). Trimming took off 4 bases at V and 0 bases at J, with 16 bases between the two ends. The CDR3 covers 16 residues. Germline values: CDR1 DFQATT, CDR2 SNEGSKA (reference sequence).

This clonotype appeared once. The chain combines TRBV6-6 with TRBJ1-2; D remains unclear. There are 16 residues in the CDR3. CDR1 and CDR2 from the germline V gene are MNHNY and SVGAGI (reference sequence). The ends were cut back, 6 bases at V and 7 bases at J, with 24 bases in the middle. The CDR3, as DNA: TGTGCCAGCAGGGAGCACGGACGGTCGAAGAGGGTTGGCTACACCTTC. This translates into CASREHGRSKRVGYTF.